This TCR beta chain emerged from a study of blood T cell repertoires in COVID-19. On the study more broadly: The analysed material was cDNA or gDNA that came from T cells, B-cell-depleted T cells, or PBMCs.

Data came from immunoSEQ multiplex PCR; TCRdb stores just in-frame clones and leaves some out. This sample has 43,000 or so clones, with around nine tenths found just once. From germline, CDR1 is LNHNV and CDR2 YYDKDF (reference sequence). This CDR3 comprises 15 residues. V lost 8 bases and J 0 bases, leaving 14 bases between the germline ends. The origin of this receptor is a human donor in a cohort sampled during active COVID-19. Sequenced input: peripheral blood. The genes are TRBV15 and TRBJ2-1; D possibly corresponds to TRBD1 (5 bases). The CDR3 coding sequence is TGTGCCACCGGTAGGGGTCAGGACTCCTACAATGAGCAGTTCTTC. Its translation: CATGRGQDSYNEQFF. The entire variable domain, with the rest obtained from reference TRBV15 and TRBJ2-1, is as follows: DAMVIQNPRYQVTQFGKPVTLSCSQTLNHNVMYWYQQKSSQAPKLLFHYYDKDFNNEADTPDNFQSRRPNTSFCFLDIRSPGLGDTAMYLCATGRGQDSYNEQFFGPGTRLTVL.